This TCR beta chain was sequenced in a study of T cell responses to AZD1222 COVID-19 vaccine. Trimming removed 3 bases at V and 8 bases at J, with 7 bases between. Germline V gene sequence: CDR1 KGHSH, CDR2 LQKENI. The CDR3 is made up of 12 amino acids. The repertoire was sequenced with immunoSEQ multiplex PCR; TCRdb's copy has only in-frame clones and lacks some. The sample lists approximately 75,000 clones, under 90% occurring once. The sequenced sample was peripheral blood, obtained 28 days after the second AZD1222 dose. This chain uses TRBV18 with TRBJ1-4; D is ambiguous. The source is an adult who received the AZD1222 COVID-19 vaccine. The CDR3 DNA follows: TGTGCCAGCTCACCTGGAGGGGAAAAACTGTTTTTT. It specifies CASSPGGEKLFF.